The 5 T cell receptor beta chains below all came from one sample that was sequenced in a study of T cells in tuberculosis. Stated time point: new active TB diagnosis, blood taken before or within 7 days of starting treatment. Measured with immunoSEQ multiplex PCR; TCRdb has only the in-frame clones, and not every one. The sample lists over 30,000 clones, over 85% occurring once. This specimen was PBMCs, taken at tuberculosis diagnosis. These receptors all come from an adult with tuberculosis.

The chain has TRBV19 and TRBJ2-1; D uncertain. Looked up from germline, CDR1 is LNHDA and CDR2 is SQIVND (reference sequence). The CDR3 is made up of 14 amino acids. V lost 0 bases, J lost 5 bases, and 8 bases lay in between. CDR3 DNA: TGTGCCAGTAGTATAGACCCACAGAACAATGAGCAGTTCTTC. Its translation: CASSIDPQNNEQFF.

The J gene is TRBJ2-1, the V gene TRBV29-1; D gene uncertain. The CDR3 has 9 residues. Trimming cost V 6 bases and J 11 bases, with 8 bases left between them. Germline loops: CDR1 SQVTM, CDR2 ANQGSEA. The CDR3 sequence is CSVETQQFF. In DNA, the CDR3 is TGCAGCGTGGAGACCCAGCAGTTCTTC.

The table lists this clone with a count of one. This CDR3 reads CASSDGQLLGSYEQYF. CDR3 nucleotide sequence: TGTGCCAGCAGTGACGGACAACTGCTCGGCTCCTACGAGCAGTACTTC. This chain uses TRBV2 with TRBJ2-7; D may be TRBD1 (5 bases). Germline CDR1 is SNHLY and CDR2 is FYNNEI. There are 16 residues in the CDR3. The V end was cut by 3 bases, the J end by 0 bases, with 15 bases between.

The rearrangement joins TRBV30 to TRBJ2-7; weak D call: TRBD2 (6 bases). With 5 bases removed from V and 2 bases from J, the gap between germline ends came to 16 bases. CDR3 length: 14 amino acids. Germline lookup yields CDR1 GTSNPN and CDR2 SVGIG (reference sequence). CDR3 DNA: TGTGCCTGGTTACCCCCAGGGAGGACCTACGAGCAGTACTTC. Protein: CAWLPPGRTYEQYF.

The chain uses TRBV16 and TRBJ1-1, with D possibly matching TRBD1 (5 bases). V lost 2 bases and J 2 bases, leaving 18 bases between the germline ends. Germline V gene sequence: CDR1 KGHSY, CDR2 FQNENV. The CDR3 is 17 amino acids. The CDR3: CASSQEAGGTLNTEAFF. CDR3 coding DNA: TGTGCCAGCAGCCAAGAAGCAGGAGGGACCCTTAACACTGAAGCTTTCTTT.